The sequence of this T cell receptor (beta chain) was determined in a study of cytomegalovirus exposure and HLA in healthy donors. Whole-study results and caveats: In a later analysis, several top co-occurrence clusters appeared linked to parvovirus B19, influenza, CMV and Epstein-Barr virus. Within the data, a cluster of highly shared sequence variants was likely a sequencing artifact.

Vbeta (60) and Jbeta (13) primers were used in the PCR. Clones were read by immunoSEQ multiplex PCR, and TCRdb kept only the in-frame ones, dropping some. The data show 200,000 to 250,000 clones, about 77% seen once. The CDR3 contains 17 residues. The junction had 9 bases not matched to a gene; V was cut back by 3 bases and J by 1 base. Germline CDR1 MNHEY, CDR2 SMNVEV (reference sequence). As regards this clone: Its antigen is unidentified.

Specimen: PBMCs. This TCR was recovered from a woman aged 25 to 45 in good health and CMV-seronegative. The V and J genes are TRBV27 and TRBJ2-1, with 7 bases identical to TRBD2. CDR3 in DNA: TGTGCCAGCAGTTTCCTGGGGCGGGGGTATTCCTACAATGAGCAGTTCTTC. Translating gives CASSFLGRGYSYNEQFF.